The 24 T cell receptor beta chains below were found in one sample sequenced in a study of T cell responses to AZD1222 COVID-19 vaccine. Sequencing was performed with immunoSEQ multiplex PCR; in TCRdb, only in-frame clones are kept and a portion is missing. The sample shows 70,000 to 90,000 clones, around 86% of them seen only once. Specimen: peripheral blood, collected on day 0 of AZD1222 vaccination. These receptors were collected from an adult in good health.

The chain combines TRBV9 with TRBJ2-1; the match to TRBD2 covers 8 bases. CDR3 size: 16 residues. V lost 3 bases to trimming and J lost 8 bases; unmatched junction nucleotides: 13. Germline lookup yields CDR1 SGDLS and CDR2 YYNGEE. The CDR3 sequence is CASSAWAGTSHDEQFF. The CDR3, as DNA: TGTGCCAGCAGCGCGTGGGCCGGGACTAGTCACGATGAGCAGTTCTTC.

The chain has TRBV18 and TRBJ1-4, with D possibly TRBD1 on 6 matching bases. This CDR3 has 16 amino acids. CDR1 KGHSH and CDR2 LQKENI come from the germline V gene. The V gene lost 3 bases and the J gene lost 4 bases, with 15 bases spanning the gap. CDR3 sequence: CASSPQKGVLNEKLFF. CDR3 in DNA: TGTGCCAGCTCACCTCAAAAGGGGGTACTTAATGAAAAACTGTTTTTT.

This clone was recorded only once. The chain is built from TRBV27 and TRBJ2-1, with 16 bases aligning to TRBD2. The CDR3 runs 17 residues. The trim removed 4 bases at V and 2 bases at J, leaving 2 bases unmatched. Germline loops: CDR1 MNHEY, CDR2 SMNVEV (reference sequence). The CDR3 loop is CASSSGLAGGPYNEQFF. CDR3 coding DNA: TGTGCCAGCAGTTCGGGACTAGCGGGGGGGCCCTACAATGAGCAGTTCTTC.

The chain uses TRBV11-2 and TRBJ1-2, with D maybe TRBD1 (6 bases). The CDR3 has 15 residues. V lost 6 bases to trimming and J lost 4 bases, with 18 bases between them. Germline V gene lookup returns CDR1 SGHAT and CDR2 FQNNGV. CDR3 sequence (DNA): TGTGCCAGCAGTCAAACTCCGGGACACCTCTATGGCTACACCTTC. The encoded protein is CASSQTPGHLYGYTF.

V gene TRBV5-4 combines with J gene TRBJ2-5; possibly TRBD1 or TRBD2 for D (5 bases each). The ends were cut back, 1 base at V and 5 bases at J, with 12 bases in the middle. The CDR3 consists of 14 residues. Germline CDR1 and CDR2: SGHNT and YYREEE (reference sequence). CDR3 bases: TGTGCCAGCAGCTTGTCTGTTGAGGGGGAGACCCAGTACTTC. Amino acids: CASSLSVEGETQYF.

This chain links TRBV3-1 (or the pseudogene TRBV3-2) with TRBJ2-1, with 7 positions matching TRBD2. The CDR3 has 12 residues. With 8 bases clipped from V and 4 bases from J, the junction kept 2 bases outside the gene matches. Germline-derived CDR1 and CDR2 are LGHDT and YNNKEL (reference sequence). The CDR3 DNA reads as TGTGCCAGCGGACTAGGTTACAATGAGCAGTTCTTC. Amino acids: CASGLGYNEQFF.

The chain has TRBV25-1 and TRBJ1-2; the D gene is possibly TRBD1 (5 bases). Germline CDR1 and CDR2: MGHDK and SYGVNS. This CDR3 has 14 residues. V was cut by 5 bases and J by 6 bases, with 16 bases left in between. The CDR3 protein is CASSSVDSSHGYTF. CDR3 bases: TGTGCCAGCAGTTCCGTCGACAGTAGCCATGGCTACACCTTC.

The chain combines TRBV2 with TRBJ2-1, with 9 bases lining up with TRBD2. The germline CDR1 and CDR2 sequences are SNHLY and FYNNEI. The V and J ends lost 1 base and 0 bases, in that order; junction bases with no gene match: 16. This CDR3 region has 21 residues. The CDR3 is CASSEGFVGASGASSYNEQFF. In nucleotides, the CDR3 is TGTGCCAGCAGTGAAGGATTTGTTGGGGCTAGCGGGGCCAGCTCCTACAATGAGCAGTTCTTC.

This chain links TRBV7-3 with TRBJ2-1; TRBD1 aligns across 7 bases. Germline loops: CDR1 SGHTA, CDR2 FQGTGA. Trimming at V came to 3 bases and at J to 1 base, leaving 0 bases not matched to a gene. There are 14 residues in the CDR3. This CDR3 reads CASSLGQSYNEQFF. The DNA of the CDR3 is TGTGCCAGCAGCTTGGGACAGTCCTACAATGAGCAGTTCTTC.

The chain employs TRBV6-6 and TRBJ1-1, with D maybe TRBD1 (6 bases). Germline V lookup: CDR1 MNHNY, CDR2 SVGAGI (reference sequence). V was cut by 5 bases and J by 10 bases, with 17 bases left in between. The CDR3 covers 13 residues. The CDR3 DNA reads TGTGCCAGCAGTGACCAGGGGAACGGACGAGCTTTCTTT. Protein product: CASSDQGNGRAFF.

This chain links TRBV19 with TRBJ1-5; 9 bases map to TRBD1. The ends lost 3 bases at V and 3 bases at J; junction bases unmatched: 6. This CDR3 has 16 amino acids. The V gene's germline CDR1 is LNHDA and CDR2 SQIVND (reference sequence). This CDR3 is CASSIGTGLSNQPQHF. For the CDR3, the DNA is TGTGCCAGTAGTATCGGGACAGGGCTCTCCAATCAGCCCCAGCATTTT.

The rearrangement uses TRBV29-1 and TRBJ2-3; D not certain. The ends were cut back, 1 base at V and 2 bases at J, with 4 bases in the middle. The germline V gene has CDR1 SQVTM and CDR2 ANQGSEA. The CDR3 length is 12 residues. CDR3 sequence: CSVEGATDTQYF. CDR3 DNA sequence: TGCAGCGTTGAAGGCGCCACAGATACGCAGTATTTT.

This sequence joins TRBV7-9 and TRBJ1-6, with D unclear. The germline CDR1 and CDR2 sequences are SEHNR and FQNEAQ (reference sequence). Trimming took 5 bases from V and 3 from J, leaving 8 bases between them. The CDR3 has 14 residues. Here the CDR3 reads CASSRALYNSPLHF. The CDR3 DNA follows: TGTGCCAGCAGCAGGGCCCTCTATAATTCACCCCTCCACTTT.

This clone occurred once. One junction end disagrees with the germline gene, perhaps due to a read error. The rearrangement joins TRBV7-7 to TRBJ2-5; 7 bases map to TRBD2. This CDR3 is built from 15 residues. Germline V lookup: CDR1 SSHAT, CDR2 FNYEAQ (reference sequence). The CDR3 loop reads CASSLGGGGQETQYF. The CDR3 DNA reads as TGTGCTAGCAGCTTAGGTGGGGGGGGCCAAGAGACCCAGTACTTC.

This clone was seen a handful of times. The chain recombines TRBV30 with TRBJ2-7, with D uncertain. This CDR3 is built from 13 residues. CDR1 is GTSNPN and CDR2 is SVGIG in the germline V gene (reference sequence). Deletions cut 0 bases from V and 7 bases from J, with 13 bases between. The CDR3 loop is CAWSVPGLREQYF. DNA for the CDR3: TGTGCCTGGAGTGTACCTGGTTTACGGGAGCAGTACTTC. Using reference TRBV30 and TRBJ2-7 for the parts outside the CDR3, the full variable domain is SQTIHQWPATLVQPVGSPLSLECTVEGTSNPNLYWYRQAAGRGLQLLFYSVGIGQISSEVPQNLSASRPQDRQFILSSKKLLLSDSGFYLCAWSVPGLREQYFGPGTRLTVT.

This clone was recorded once. The chain is built from TRBV3-1 (or the pseudogene TRBV3-2) and TRBJ2-3, with no clear D. The length of the CDR3 is 13 residues. CDR1 LGHDT and CDR2 YNNKEL come from the germline V gene (reference sequence). V was clipped by 6 bases and J by 0 bases, with 7 bases between them. CDR3 nucleotides: TGTGCCAGCAGTCAGTGGAGCACAGATACGCAGTATTTT. Translated, it gives CASSQWSTDTQYF.

A single count supports this clone. The gene calls are TRBV7-9 and TRBJ1-2, with unresolved D. Germline V lookup: CDR1 SEHNR, CDR2 FQNEAQ (reference sequence). Trimming cost V 1 base and J 3 bases, with 12 bases left between them. The CDR3 loop spans 15 amino acids. The CDR3 nucleotides read TGTGCCAGCAGCTTAGAAGGCCACCGGGACTATGGCTACACCTTC. It codes for CASSLEGHRDYGYTF. The whole variable domain, filled in from reference TRBV7-9 and TRBJ1-2, reads DTGVSQNPRHKITKRGQNVTFRCDPISEHNRLYWYRQTLGQGPEFLTYFQNEAQLEKSRLLSDRFSAERPKGSFSTLEIQRTEQGDSAMYLCASSLEGHRDYGYTFGSGTRLTVV.

This clone was detected once. DNA of the CDR3: TGTGCCAGCAGCATAACTAGCGGGAGCTACAATGAGCAGTTCTTC. Protein product: CASSITSGSYNEQFF. J is TRBJ2-1 and V is TRBV7-2; 11 positions agree with TRBD2. Per germline, CDR1 SGHTA and CDR2 FQGNSA. V was pared by 5 bases and J by 3 bases, with 3 bases of the junction left unmatched. The CDR3 runs to 15 residues. Using reference TRBV7-2 and TRBJ2-1 for the parts outside the CDR3, the full variable domain is GAGVSQSPSNKVTEKGKDVELRCDPISGHTALYWYRQSLGQGLEFLIYFQGNSAPDKSGLPSDRFSAERTGGSVSTLTIQRTQQEDSAVYLCASSITSGSYNEQFFGPGTRLTVL.

The J gene is TRBJ2-5, the V gene TRBV5-1; D gene ambiguous. V lost 0 bases to trimming and J lost 1 base, with 4 bases between them. Per the germline V gene, CDR1 is SGHRS and CDR2 is YFSETQ. The CDR3 has 13 amino acids. CDR3 coding DNA: TGCGCCAGCAGCTTGGGGGCCCAAGAGACCCAGTACTTC. Protein sequence: CASSLGAQETQYF.

In its sample, this clone was seen once. The chain has TRBV2 and TRBJ1-2, with a tentative D call TRBD1 (6 bases). Germline CDR1 SNHLY, CDR2 FYNNEI. The CDR3 has 14 amino acids. V dropped 6 bases and J dropped 5 bases, with 16 bases sitting between them. The CDR3 loop is CASSPQGIRYGYTF. The CDR3 coding sequence is TGTGCCAGCAGCCCACAGGGTATACGGTATGGCTACACCTTC.

V gene TRBV20-1 combines with J gene TRBJ1-1; D may be TRBD1 (6 bases). This CDR3 is 11 amino acids long. The germline V gene encodes CDR1 DFQATT and CDR2 SNEGSKA (reference sequence). CDR3 in amino acids: CSLQGDTEAFF. The CDR3 coding sequence is TGCAGCCTACAGGGCGACACTGAAGCTTTCTTT.

The J gene is TRBJ2-7, the V gene TRBV5-6; 8 bases agree with TRBD1. Germline trimming cut 5 bases from V and 2 bases from J; bases unmatched to any gene: 6. The CDR3 has 14 amino acids. In germline, CDR1 is SGHDT, CDR2 YYEEEE. The DNA of the CDR3 is TGTGCCAGCAGAATGACAGGGGCCCCCTACGAGCAGTACTTC. The encoded protein is CASRMTGAPYEQYF.

The chain couples TRBV30 to TRBJ1-3; no clear D. CDR3 length equals 18 residues. With 4 bases removed from V and 3 bases from J, the gap between germline ends came to 25 bases. In germline, CDR1 is GTSNPN, CDR2 SVGIG (reference sequence). This CDR3 reads CAWTRTRTYPAGGNTIYF. As DNA, the CDR3 is TGTGCCTGGACGCGTACCAGAACATATCCTGCCGGTGGAAACACCATATATTTT. Full variable domain (outside the CDR3, taken from reference TRBV30 and TRBJ1-3): SQTIHQWPATLVQPVGSPLSLECTVEGTSNPNLYWYRQAAGRGLQLLFYSVGIGQISSEVPQNLSASRPQDRQFILSSKKLLLSDSGFYLCAWTRTRTYPAGGNTIYFGEGSWLTVV.

The chain employs TRBV25-1 and TRBJ2-7; D not certain. Germline values: CDR1 MGHDK, CDR2 SYGVNS. The CDR3 length is 13 residues. V was shortened by 3 bases and J by 4 bases, with 10 bases between the two germline ends. CDR3 region: CASSDVAEYEQYF. CDR3 sequence (DNA): TGTGCCAGCAGTGACGTGGCAGAATACGAGCAGTACTTC.